In its sample, the clone carrying this T cell receptor beta chain was seen many times. Its antigen is still unknown. The data originate from a study of T cells in Graves' hyperthyroidism and ophthalmopathy. Study-level information: Initial diagnosis, before any treatment, was when peripheral blood was collected. Findings and caveats of the study: Among thyroid clonotypes expanded above 0.001, most also appeared in blood.

CDR3 size: 14 residues. Trimming took 5 bases from V and 7 from J, leaving 18 bases between them. Germline V CDR1 and CDR2: GTSNPN, SVGIG (reference sequence). The TCR beta CDR3 regions underwent amplification using RNA transcripts as the source. The primer set for the first-round RT-PCR of the TCR CDR3 was HTBI. TCRdb re-called the multiplex PCR reads with MiXCR, one entry per CDR3 protein. The data hold nearly 600,000 distinct CDR3 sequences, with 14% observed a single time. Criteria for exclusion of patients were uncontrolled infection, other autoimmune disease, pregnancy or lactation. Source material for PBMCs was 9 to 10 ml fresh peripheral blood.

The gene calls are TRBV30 and TRBJ1-5; D is possibly TRBD1 (5 bases). Material: blood. The sequence derives from a woman younger than 30 with Graves' ophthalmopathy. Written as DNA, the CDR3 is TGTGCCTGGGCTCGCCAGGGCTCTAAGCAGCCCCAGCATTTT. Translated: CAWARQGSKQPQHF.